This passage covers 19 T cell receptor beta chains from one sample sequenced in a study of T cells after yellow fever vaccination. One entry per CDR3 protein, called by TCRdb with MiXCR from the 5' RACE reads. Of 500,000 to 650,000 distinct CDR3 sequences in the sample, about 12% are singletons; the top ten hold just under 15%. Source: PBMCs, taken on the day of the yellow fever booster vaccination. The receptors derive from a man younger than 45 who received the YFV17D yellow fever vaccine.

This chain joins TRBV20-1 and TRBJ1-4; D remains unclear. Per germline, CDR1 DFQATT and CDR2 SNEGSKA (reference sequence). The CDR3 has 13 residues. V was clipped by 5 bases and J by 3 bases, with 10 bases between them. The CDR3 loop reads CSAGRFPNEKLFF. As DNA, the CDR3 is TGCAGTGCTGGGCGGTTTCCTAATGAAAAACTGTTTTTT.

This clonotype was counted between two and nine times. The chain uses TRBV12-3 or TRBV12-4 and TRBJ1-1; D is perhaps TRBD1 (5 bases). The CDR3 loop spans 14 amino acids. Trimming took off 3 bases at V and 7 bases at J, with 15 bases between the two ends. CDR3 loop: CASSFQLTGGEAFF. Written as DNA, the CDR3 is TGTGCCAGCAGTTTTCAACTCACGGGGGGTGAAGCTTTCTTT.

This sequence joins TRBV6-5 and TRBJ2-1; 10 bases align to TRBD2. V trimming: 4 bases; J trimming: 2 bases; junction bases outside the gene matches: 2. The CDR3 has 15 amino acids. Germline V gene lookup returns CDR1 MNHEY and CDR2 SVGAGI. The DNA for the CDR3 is TGTGCCAGCAGTTTTAGCGGGAGGCCCTACAATGAGCAGTTCTTC. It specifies CASSFSGRPYNEQFF.

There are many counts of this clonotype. CDR3 residues: CSAMARNEQFF. CDR3 sequence (DNA): TGCAGTGCTATGGCGAGAAATGAGCAGTTCTTC. The chain uses TRBV20-1 and TRBJ2-1; D is unresolved. This CDR3 has 11 amino acids. The V end was cut by 4 bases, the J end by 7 bases, with 8 bases between. Germline lookup yields CDR1 DFQATT and CDR2 SNEGSKA (reference sequence).

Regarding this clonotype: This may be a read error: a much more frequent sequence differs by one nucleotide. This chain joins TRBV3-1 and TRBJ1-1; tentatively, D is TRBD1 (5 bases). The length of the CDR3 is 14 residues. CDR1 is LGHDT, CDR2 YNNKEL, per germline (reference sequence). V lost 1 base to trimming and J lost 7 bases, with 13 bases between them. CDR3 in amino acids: CASSQGGGTNEAFF. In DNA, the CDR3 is TGTGCCAGCAGCCAAGGGGGGGGGACGAATGAAGCTTTCTTT.

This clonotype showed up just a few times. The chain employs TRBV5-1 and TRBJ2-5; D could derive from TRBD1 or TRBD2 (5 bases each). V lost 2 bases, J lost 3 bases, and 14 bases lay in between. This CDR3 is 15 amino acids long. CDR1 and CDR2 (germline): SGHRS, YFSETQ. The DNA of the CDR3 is TGCGCCAGCAGCTTTCAGGCCGGGACGGAAGAGACCCAGTACTTC. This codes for CASSFQAGTEETQYF.

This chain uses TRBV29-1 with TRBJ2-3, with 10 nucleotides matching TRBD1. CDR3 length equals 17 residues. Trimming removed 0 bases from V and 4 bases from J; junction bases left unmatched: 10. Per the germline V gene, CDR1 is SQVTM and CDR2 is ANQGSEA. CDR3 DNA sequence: TGCAGCGTTGAAGATGGCAGCGGGACAGGGGACCCAGATACGCAGTATTTT. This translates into CSVEDGSGTGDPDTQYF.

The CDR3 spells CASSRGLAGVFNGMNEQFF. The CDR3, as DNA: TGTGCCAGCAGCCGGGGACTAGCGGGAGTGTTCAATGGGATGAATGAGCAGTTCTTC. The J gene is TRBJ2-1, the V gene TRBV3-1; 14 nucleotides line up with TRBD2. Germline V gene lookup returns CDR1 LGHDT and CDR2 YNNKEL (reference sequence). Germline trimming cut 4 bases from V and 7 bases from J; bases unmatched to any gene: 15. The CDR3 consists of 19 residues.

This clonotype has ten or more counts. This CDR3 is CASSLASAETLHF. Here the CDR3 DNA reads TGTGCCAGCAGCTTAGCGTCGGCCGAGACCCTCCACTTT. V gene TRBV7-9 combines with J gene TRBJ1-6; D uncertain. V shed 0 bases and J shed 14 bases, with 11 bases lying between them. The germline gives CDR1 SEHNR, CDR2 FQNEAQ (reference sequence). CDR3 length: 13 residues. The full variable domain, with the rest looked up from reference TRBV7-9 and TRBJ1-6, is DTGVSQNPRHKITKRGQNVTFRCDPISEHNRLYWYRQTLGQGPEFLTYFQNEAQLEKSRLLSDRFSAERPKGSFSTLEIQRTEQGDSAMYLCASSLASAETLHFGNGTRLTVT.

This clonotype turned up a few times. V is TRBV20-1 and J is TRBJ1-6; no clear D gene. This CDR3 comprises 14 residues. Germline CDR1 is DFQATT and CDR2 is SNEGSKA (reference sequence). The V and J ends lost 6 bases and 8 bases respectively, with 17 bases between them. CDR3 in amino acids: CSAKTGLTDSPLHF. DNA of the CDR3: TGCAGTGCCAAAACGGGCCTGACCGATTCACCCCTCCACTTT.

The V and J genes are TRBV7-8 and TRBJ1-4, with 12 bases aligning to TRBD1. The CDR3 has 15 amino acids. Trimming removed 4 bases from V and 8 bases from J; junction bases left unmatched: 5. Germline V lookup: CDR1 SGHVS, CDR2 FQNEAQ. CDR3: CASSSMGQGAEKLFF. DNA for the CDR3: TGTGCCAGCAGCTCGATGGGACAGGGGGCAGAAAAACTGTTTTTT. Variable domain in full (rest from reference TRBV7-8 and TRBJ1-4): GAGVSQSPRYKVAKRGQDVALRCDPISGHVSLFWYQQALGQGPEFLTYFQNEAQLDKSGLPSDRFFAERPEGSVSTLKIQRTQQEDSAVYLCASSSMGQGAEKLFFGSGTQLSVL.

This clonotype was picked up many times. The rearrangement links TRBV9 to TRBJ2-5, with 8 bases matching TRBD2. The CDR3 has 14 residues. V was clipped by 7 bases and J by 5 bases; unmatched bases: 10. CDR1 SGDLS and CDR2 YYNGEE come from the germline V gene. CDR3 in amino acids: CASAGGLAGETQYF. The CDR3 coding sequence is TGTGCCAGCGCTGGGGGGCTAGCGGGTGAGACCCAGTACTTC.

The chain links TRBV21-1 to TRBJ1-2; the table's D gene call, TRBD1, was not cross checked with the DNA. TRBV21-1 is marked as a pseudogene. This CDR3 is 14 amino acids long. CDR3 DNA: TGTGCCAGCAGCAAAGGGTTGTGGGGCACCGGCTACACCTTC. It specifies CASSKGLWGTGYTF.

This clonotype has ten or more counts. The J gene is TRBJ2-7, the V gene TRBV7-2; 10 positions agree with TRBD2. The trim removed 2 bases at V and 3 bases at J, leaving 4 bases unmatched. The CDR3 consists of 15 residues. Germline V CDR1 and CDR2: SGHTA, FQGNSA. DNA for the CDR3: TGTGCCAGCAGCTTACGGACTAGCGGAAACTACGAGCAGTACTTC. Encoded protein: CASSLRTSGNYEQYF.

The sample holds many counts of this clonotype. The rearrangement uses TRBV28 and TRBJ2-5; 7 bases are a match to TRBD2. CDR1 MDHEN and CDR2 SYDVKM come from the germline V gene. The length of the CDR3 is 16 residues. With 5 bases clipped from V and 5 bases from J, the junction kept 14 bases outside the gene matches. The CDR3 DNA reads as TGTGCCAGCAGTCTTCTTCCCCCGCGGGGGAGGGAGACCCAGTACTTC. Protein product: CASSLLPPRGRETQYF.

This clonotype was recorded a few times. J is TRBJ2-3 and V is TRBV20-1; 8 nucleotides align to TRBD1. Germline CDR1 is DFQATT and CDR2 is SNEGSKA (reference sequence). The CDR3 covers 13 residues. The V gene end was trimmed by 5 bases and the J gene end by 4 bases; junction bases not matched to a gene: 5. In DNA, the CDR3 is TGCAGTGCTTCGCGACAGGGGCCAGATACGCAGTATTTT. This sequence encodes CSASRQGPDTQYF.

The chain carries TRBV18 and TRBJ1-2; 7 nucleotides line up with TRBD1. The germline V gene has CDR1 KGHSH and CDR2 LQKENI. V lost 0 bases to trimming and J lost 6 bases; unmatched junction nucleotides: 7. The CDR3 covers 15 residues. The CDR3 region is CASSPPGTGTDGYTF. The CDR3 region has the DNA TGTGCCAGCTCACCACCGGGTACGGGGACAGATGGCTACACCTTC.

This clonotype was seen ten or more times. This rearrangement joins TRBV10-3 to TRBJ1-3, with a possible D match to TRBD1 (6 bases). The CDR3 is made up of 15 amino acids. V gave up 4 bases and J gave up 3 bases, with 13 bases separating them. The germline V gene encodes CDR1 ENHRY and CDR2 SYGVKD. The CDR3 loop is CAISGPGTNGNTIYF. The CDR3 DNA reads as TGTGCCATCAGTGGGCCCGGGACAAATGGAAACACCATATATTTT.

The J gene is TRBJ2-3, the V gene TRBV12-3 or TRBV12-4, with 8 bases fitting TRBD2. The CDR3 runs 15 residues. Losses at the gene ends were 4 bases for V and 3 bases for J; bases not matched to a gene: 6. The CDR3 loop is CASSSRTSQTDTQYF. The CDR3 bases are TGTGCCAGCAGTTCCCGGACTAGCCAGACAGATACGCAGTATTTT.